A single sample is the source of the 5 T cell receptor beta chains below, sequenced in a study of early T cells in non-severe SARS-CoV-2 infection. TCRdb re-derived calls from the 5' RACE reads in MiXCR, one entry per CDR3 protein. The sample carries 35,000 to 40,000 distinct CDR3 sequences, 5.8% recorded once. Sequencing was done on a sample of whole blood. The origin of the receptors is an adult who was a healthcare worker with PCR-confirmed SARS-CoV-2 infection or an uninfected control (not recorded which).

This clonotype was seen ten or more times. V gene TRBV20-1 combines with J gene TRBJ2-7, with D uncertain. The CDR3 length is 13 residues. V gave up 1 base and J gave up 5 bases, with 12 bases separating them. CDR1 is DFQATT, CDR2 SNEGSKA, per germline (reference sequence). CDR3 protein: CSARAPSGHEQYF. CDR3 sequence (DNA): TGCAGTGCTAGAGCACCCTCGGGCCACGAGCAGTACTTC.

This clonotype was observed a handful of times. The rearrangement links TRBV20-1 to TRBJ2-4; D may match TRBD1 or TRBD2 (7 bases each). CDR1 DFQATT and CDR2 SNEGSKA come from the germline V gene (reference sequence). The CDR3 length is 13 residues. Deletions cut 3 bases from V and 8 bases from J, with 14 bases between. DNA of the CDR3: TGCAGTGCTAGCTTATCAGGGGGGGACATTCAGTACTTC. Translating gives CSASLSGGDIQYF.

Many counts were recorded for this clonotype. This chain joins TRBV20-1 and TRBJ1-6, with D unclear. Germline loops: CDR1 DFQATT, CDR2 SNEGSKA (reference sequence). The CDR3 sequence is 12 residues long. Trimming cost V 5 bases and J 7 bases, with 9 bases left between them. The CDR3 here is CSAGNLNSPLHF. The CDR3 region has the DNA TGCAGTGCTGGAAATCTCAATTCACCCCTCCACTTT.

This clonotype was recorded many times. J is TRBJ1-2 and V is TRBV6-6; 8 nucleotides line up with TRBD1. Germline assignment: CDR1 MNHNY and CDR2 SVGAGI (reference sequence). Trimming took 6 bases from V and 2 from J; bases not matched to a gene: 8. This CDR3 contains 15 residues. CDR3 region: CASRPGTGGNYGYTF. In DNA form, the CDR3 reads TGTGCCAGCAGACCCGGCACAGGGGGGAACTATGGCTACACCTTC.

J is TRBJ1-4 and V is TRBV19, with D possibly TRBD1 on 5 matching bases. The CDR3 has 17 residues. The germline V gene has CDR1 LNHDA and CDR2 SQIVND (reference sequence). Trimming removed 5 bases from V and 4 bases from J, with 20 bases in between. The CDR3 nucleotides are TGTGCCAGTAGTTCTTCGGGGCGAACCGCGGTTAATGAAAAACTGTTTTTT. This encodes CASSSSGRTAVNEKLFF.